This entry is about one TCR beta chain. Its antigen is currently unknown. Sequencing targeted TCR beta in T cells from blood (CD8+ and CD4+). This sample was taken from a study of CD8 T cells in Susac syndrome. The overall study: At the time their blood was drawn, patients with Susac syndrome were either therapy-naive, on corticosteroids (with some of them also receiving intravenous immunoglobulin), or on intravenous immunoglobulin alone. The study, taken as a whole, reports: In its TCR sequencing and HLA analysis, the study acknowledged that the number of individuals was relatively small.

The authors reverse transcribed roughly 0.5 to 1 ug RNA with random hexamers. Each CDR3 protein is one row after TCRdb ran MiXCR on the immunoSEQ multiplex PCR reads. The sample includes 200,000 to 250,000 distinct CDR3 sequences, about 95% seen only once; the top ten take under 0.2%. The sequence came from a human donor with Susac syndrome. Sequenced material: CD4+ T cells from PBMCs.

The CDR3 here is CASSPVGTASGANVLTF. The CDR3 DNA reads as TGTGCCAGCAGCCCAGTTGGGACAGCCTCTGGGGCCAACGTCCTGACTTTC. V usage is TRBV7-2 and J usage is TRBJ2-6, with 7 positions matching TRBD1. Germline trimming cut 5 bases from V and 0 bases from J; bases unmatched to any gene: 7. The germline gives CDR1 SGHTA, CDR2 FQGNSA. This CDR3 contains 17 residues.